This T cell receptor beta chain was retrieved from a study of blood T cells in healthy people across ages. There are many counts of this clonotype. The second PCR ran about 6 to 12 cycles with a sample-barcoded 5' primer and J-beta primers. TCRdb ran MiXCR on the 5' RACE reads and lists one entry per CDR3 protein. The sample lists about 680,000 distinct CDR3 sequences, about half seen once, with about 32% in the top ten. The TCR sequence derives from a woman aged 60-70 years in good health. Sequenced: blood.

CDR3 region: CASTLSSGLTYEQYF. DNA for the CDR3: TGTGCCAGCACCCTCTCTAGCGGCTTAACCTACGAGCAGTACTTC. This chain uses TRBV4-2 with TRBJ2-7; 7 bases are a match to TRBD2. The CDR3 is made up of 15 amino acids. The V and J ends lost 7 bases and 2 bases, in that order; junction bases with no gene match: 11. Germline V gene data show CDR1 as LGHNA and CDR2 as YNFKEQ.